Sequencing of this T cell receptor beta chain was carried out in a study of blood T cells in healthy people across ages. Then a second PCR, running about 7 to 11 cycles, was carried out with a sample-barcoded 5' primer and a J-beta primer mix. Every cDNA was tagged by a template-switch adaptor with 12 random nucleotides. MiXCR, run by TCRdb on the 5' RACE reads, gives a single entry per CDR3 protein. The sample shows 850,000 to 1,000,000 distinct CDR3 sequences, approximately 49% of them seen only once. Healthy Caucasians from Russia aged roughly 6 to 95 served as donors. V shed 5 bases, J shed 7 bases, and the junction held 8 bases outside the gene matches. The CDR3 runs 15 residues. Germline V gives CDR1 MGHRA, CDR2 YSYEKL. The study's findings and limits: Per million T cells, TCR beta diversity dropped roughly linearly as age increased. Both naive CD4+ cell counts and diversity were greater in long-lived donors than in aged donors.

Note on this clonotype: Its target is unknown.

The clonotype was recovered from a man aged 25 to 40 in good health. This chain links TRBV4-1 with TRBJ2-1; 10 bases line up with TRBD1. Sequenced sample: blood. The CDR3 spells CASSSQDRGVNEQFF. In nucleotides, the CDR3 is TGCGCCAGCAGCTCCCAGGACAGGGGGGTGAATGAGCAGTTCTTC.